This TCR beta chain originates from a study of blood T cell repertoires in COVID-19. About the study: The samples span acute and convalescent COVID-19 from the United States, Italy and Spain. From T cells, B-cell-depleted T cells, or PBMCs came the material, which was cDNA or gDNA.

As processed by the authors: Estimates of nucleated cell counts were drawn from the amplification of reference gene primers. Assay: immunoSEQ multiplex PCR; the TCRdb copy retains only in-frame clones and omits some. V, J and clone size were drawn from that table, and D and trimming were deduced from the DNA. The sample includes hundreds of thousands of clones, 80% to 90% seen only once; the top ten take 1.4%. CDR1 is SGHDT, CDR2 YYEEEE, per germline. The V and J ends lost 2 bases and 1 base respectively, with 13 bases between them. CDR3 length: 16 amino acids. A single count supports this clone. Sequences were obtained from peripheral blood. V gene TRBV5-6 combines with J gene TRBJ2-4, with D possibly matching TRBD1 (6 bases). The TCR sequence derives from a woman under 40 with active or convalescent COVID-19. CDR3 sequence (DNA): TGTGCCAGCAGCTTAGCAGGGGCCGTGGCCAAAAACATTCAGTACTTC. Translation: CASSLAGAVAKNIQYF.